The subject of this entry is one T cell receptor (beta chain). Its cognate antigen is unknown. This record comes from a study of identical twins. Study results and caveats: In beta out-of-frame sequences, the excess sharing between twins was weaker.

The authors used template switching to add a universal primer site and gave cDNA unique molecular identifiers. TCRdb independently ran MiXCR on the 5' RACE reads; one entry per CDR3 protein. The sample carries about 520,000 distinct CDR3 sequences, roughly 21% recorded once. This CDR3 contains 13 residues. V dropped 0 bases and J dropped 5 bases, with 7 bases sitting between them. The germline V gene has CDR1 LGHNA and CDR2 YSLEER. These data also formed part of another study, on T cells expressing NK-cell markers. This second study notes: HCMV serostatus: seven of eight sequenced donors positive, one negative. In several donors, these clonotypes also led the CD3+CD56-NKG2C+ fraction.

This TCR came from a woman between 18 and 29 years old in good health. V is TRBV4-3 and J is TRBJ1-1; D gene uncertain. The sequenced sample was CD4+ T cells sorted from blood. CDR3 in amino acids: CASSQDPGTEAFF. The CDR3 nucleotides read TGCGCCAGCAGCCAAGATCCGGGAACTGAAGCTTTCTTT.